This record covers a single TCR beta chain. Adult donors, all healthy and HIV-negative, had no recent acute infections or vaccinations. The sample is drawn from a study of shared clonotypes between healthy human individuals. Looking at the study overall: The donors, a couple of women and a few men, were aged 18 to 49.

The germline V gene has CDR1 ENHRY and CDR2 SYGVKD. CDR3 length: 14 amino acids. Deletions cut 2 bases from V and 0 bases from J, with 5 bases between. The authors distributed each subset's genomic DNA evenly over several immunoSEQ plates. This table comes from immunoSEQ multiplex PCR, and its TCRdb copy is limited to in-frame clones, with some not included. The profile shows roughly 2.2 million clones, over 90% of them singletons. This rearrangement joins TRBV10-3 to TRBJ1-5; no reliable D call. Sequenced input: naive CD4+ T cells from PBMCs. Subset here: CD45RA+ positively selected. This receptor was taken from a man younger than 35 in good health. Some clones in this sample may be carry-over from other donors' samples. CDR3 region: CAISEQNSNQPQHF. The CDR3 nucleotides read TGTGCCATCAGTGAGCAAAATAGCAATCAGCCCCAGCATTTT.